The rows below give T cell receptor beta chains drawn from one sample of a study of HIV-infected patients and healthy controls. One entry per CDR3 protein results from TCRdb running MiXCR on the 5' RACE reads. Altogether some 15,000 distinct CDR3 sequences are present, 7% being singletons, with the ten largest covering 6.5% to 8.5%. Sequenced input: blood. These receptors originate from an adult in good health. Both conserved end residues are part of each CDR3. A D gene is named only where the DNA matches it firmly. Rows may omit the clone size; those that give it use once, few, many or a size class.

J gene: TRBJ1-1; V gene: TRBV29-1; clone size: medium-sized; D gene: .; CDR3 DNA: TGCAGCGTTGATAAGGGCGCGGGAGCTTTCTTT; CDR3 protein: CSVDKGAGAFF
J gene: TRBJ1-5; V gene: TRBV28; clone size: many; D gene: .; CDR3 DNA: TGTGCCAGCAGTTTGGTGGGGGTAGGGACCCAGCCCCAGCATTTT; CDR3 protein: CASSLVGVGTQPQHF
J gene: TRBJ2-7; V gene: TRBV29-1; clone size: .; D gene: .; CDR3 DNA: TGCAGCGTTGACGAGGGGGATTACGAGCAGTACTTC; CDR3 protein: CSVDEGDYEQYF
J gene: TRBJ1-2; V gene: TRBV20-1; clone size: .; D gene: .; CDR3 DNA: TGCAGTGCTAGAGTCGAGGCTAACTATGGCTACACCTTC; CDR3 protein: CSARVEANYGYTF
J gene: TRBJ2-5; V gene: TRBV12-3/TRBV12-4; clone size: many; D gene: .; CDR3 DNA: TGTGCCAGCAGTCCCCGAGGAGAGACCCAGTACTTC; CDR3 protein: CASSPRGETQYF
J gene: TRBJ2-5; V gene: TRBV30; clone size: few; D gene: .; CDR3 DNA: TGTGCCTGGAGTGAAGAGACCCAGTACTTC; CDR3 protein: CAWSEETQYF
J gene: TRBJ2-7; V gene: TRBV5-1; clone size: many; D gene: .; CDR3 DNA: TGCGCCAGCAGCTTGGACGGCTATAGCTCCTACGAGCAGTACTTC; CDR3 protein: CASSLDGYSSYEQYF
J gene: TRBJ2-1; V gene: TRBV6-6; clone size: .; D gene: TRBD2; CDR3 DNA: TGTGCCAGCAGTGGGACTAGCGGGGTCGGGGATGAGCAGTTCTTC; CDR3 protein: CASSGTSGVGDEQFF
J gene: TRBJ2-5; V gene: TRBV3-1; clone size: .; D gene: TRBD2; CDR3 DNA: TGTGCCAGCAGACCAACTAGCGGGACAGAGACCCAGTACTTC; CDR3 protein: CASRPTSGTETQYF
J gene: TRBJ2-7; V gene: TRBV7-2; clone size: few; D gene: .; CDR3 DNA: TGTGCCAGCAGCTTCTTTAGCGAGCAGTACTTC; CDR3 protein: CASSFFSEQYF
J gene: TRBJ2-7; V gene: TRBV7-2; clone size: many; D gene: .; CDR3 DNA: TGTGCCAGCAGCTTACCCGGGAGAATCGAGCAGTACTTC; CDR3 protein: CASSLPGRIEQYF
J gene: TRBJ1-5; V gene: TRBV6-2/TRBV6-3; clone size: many; D gene: .; CDR3 DNA: TGTGCCAGCAGTTACTCGATTTATCGGGGACATCCCGACCAGCCCCAGCATTTT; CDR3 protein: CASSYSIYRGHPDQPQHF
J gene: TRBJ2-3; V gene: TRBV28; clone size: .; D gene: .; CDR3 DNA: TGTGCCAGCAGGCACGGAATACGCACAGATACGCAGTATTTT; CDR3 protein: CASRHGIRTDTQYF
J gene: TRBJ1-5; V gene: TRBV5-1; clone size: many; D gene: .; CDR3 DNA: TGCGCCCACGCGCGGGGGACCGTAGCCCATCAGCCCCAGCATTTT; CDR3 protein: CAHARGTVAHQPQHF
J gene: TRBJ2-6; V gene: TRBV4-3; clone size: medium-sized; D gene: .; CDR3 DNA: TGCGCCAGCAGCCAGCTTATTACCGGGACCGGGGAGTTCTCTGGGGCCAACGTCCTGACTTTC; CDR3 protein: CASSQLITGTGEFSGANVLTF
J gene: TRBJ2-7; V gene: TRBV4-1; clone size: many; D gene: .; CDR3 DNA: TGCGCCAGCAGCCAAGGGCCGACCGCCTACGAGCAGTACTTC; CDR3 protein: CASSQGPTAYEQYF
J gene: TRBJ2-3; V gene: TRBV7-8; clone size: many; D gene: .; CDR3 DNA: TGTGCCAGCAGCTTAGGAGGGAGTGATACGCAGTATTTT; CDR3 protein: CASSLGGSDTQYF
J gene: TRBJ1-1; V gene: TRBV7-8; clone size: .; D gene: .; CDR3 DNA: TGTGCCAGCAGCTTAGCGGGGACACAGAACACTGAAGCTTTCTTT; CDR3 protein: CASSLAGTQNTEAFF
J gene: TRBJ2-2; V gene: TRBV3-1; clone size: many; D gene: TRBD1; CDR3 DNA: TGTGCCAGCAGCCTACACAGGGGAGCCGGGGAGCTGTTTTTT; CDR3 protein: CASSLHRGAGELFF
J gene: TRBJ2-1; V gene: TRBV7-3; clone size: many; D gene: .; CDR3 DNA: TGTGCCAGCGGGGGGGCGGGCGACAATGAGCAGTTCTTC; CDR3 protein: CASGGAGDNEQFF
J gene: TRBJ1-4; V gene: TRBV6-1; clone size: many; D gene: .; CDR3 DNA: TGTGCCAGCAGTGAACCTATCCGGCGGACAGCGAATGAAAAACTGTTTTTT; CDR3 protein: CASSEPIRRTANEKLFF
J gene: TRBJ2-3; V gene: TRBV7-9; clone size: many; D gene: .; CDR3 DNA: TGTGCCAGCAGCTTTAGAGGGGTAGTGGATACGCAGTATTTT; CDR3 protein: CASSFRGVVDTQYF
J gene: TRBJ2-1; V gene: TRBV5-4; clone size: .; D gene: TRBD1; CDR3 DNA: TGTGCCAGCAGCTCGGACAGGGGCCGGAATGAGCAGTTCTTC; CDR3 protein: CASSSDRGRNEQFF
J gene: TRBJ2-1; V gene: TRBV30; clone size: many; D gene: TRBD2; CDR3 DNA: TGTGCCTGGACCCAAGGACTAGCGGGTAACAATGAGCAGTTCTTC; CDR3 protein: CAWTQGLAGNNEQFF
J gene: TRBJ2-1; V gene: TRBV5-1; clone size: .; D gene: .; CDR3 DNA: TGCGCCAGCAGCTTTTTACGAAGCAATGAGCAGTTCTTC; CDR3 protein: CASSFLRSNEQFF
J gene: TRBJ2-3; V gene: TRBV25-1; clone size: many; D gene: .; CDR3 DNA: TGTGCCAGCAGTGATGGGGCAGGCACAGATACGCAGTATTTT; CDR3 protein: CASSDGAGTDTQYF
J gene: TRBJ2-3; V gene: TRBV7-3; clone size: many; D gene: TRBD2; CDR3 DNA: TGTGCCAGCAGCTTGTTCGGCGGGGGAAGCACAGATACGCAGTATTTT; CDR3 protein: CASSLFGGGSTDTQYF
J gene: TRBJ1-2; V gene: TRBV10-3; clone size: many; D gene: .; CDR3 DNA: TGTGCCACCTCAAACCAAGGTGGCTACACCTTC; CDR3 protein: CATSNQGGYTF
J gene: TRBJ2-3; V gene: TRBV6-2/TRBV6-3; clone size: medium-sized; D gene: .; CDR3 DNA: TGTGCCAGCAGTGGGTCGCCAGATACGCAGTATTTT; CDR3 protein: CASSGSPDTQYF
J gene: TRBJ1-6; V gene: TRBV3-1; clone size: many; D gene: TRBD1; CDR3 DNA: TGTGCCAGCAGACATAGGGACAGGCTGGATTCACCCCTCCACTTT; CDR3 protein: CASRHRDRLDSPLHF
J gene: TRBJ1-5; V gene: TRBV28; clone size: many; D gene: .; CDR3 DNA: TGTGCCAGCAGCCAAGATTATCAGCCCCAGCATTTT; CDR3 protein: CASSQDYQPQHF
J gene: TRBJ1-6; V gene: TRBV27; clone size: medium-sized; D gene: .; CDR3 DNA: TGTGCCAGCAGTTTACTCTTAGGGGGTAGCTCCTATAATTCACCCCTCCACTTT; CDR3 protein: CASSLLLGGSSYNSPLHF
J gene: TRBJ1-2; V gene: TRBV28; clone size: many; D gene: .; CDR3 DNA: TGTGCCAGCAGCCAAAAACCCGAGGGGGGTGACTATGGCTACACCTTC; CDR3 protein: CASSQKPEGGDYGYTF
J gene: TRBJ2-7; V gene: TRBV4-2; clone size: .; D gene: .; CDR3 DNA: TGTGCCAGCAGCCAAGAAACAGCGGCCCATATGCGCTACGAGCAGTACTTC; CDR3 protein: CASSQETAAHMRYEQYF
J gene: TRBJ1-6; V gene: TRBV7-9; clone size: .; D gene: .; CDR3 DNA: TGTGCCAGCAGCCCCCCCGGCCGCTATAATTCACCCCTCCACTTT; CDR3 protein: CASSPPGRYNSPLHF
J gene: TRBJ1-1; V gene: TRBV28; clone size: medium-sized; D gene: TRBD1; CDR3 DNA: TGTGCCAGCAGTTTAGAAGGGGGCTGGGATAACACTGAAGCTTTCTTT; CDR3 protein: CASSLEGGWDNTEAFF
J gene: TRBJ2-2; V gene: TRBV13; clone size: many; D gene: .; CDR3 DNA: TGTGCCAGCAAGGTTGTCAGCAACACCGGGGAGCTGTTTTTT; CDR3 protein: CASKVVSNTGELFF
J gene: TRBJ1-5; V gene: TRBV12-3/TRBV12-4; clone size: .; D gene: .; CDR3 DNA: TGTGCCAGCAGTTTCATGAGCCTTCTAGGGCCCCAGCATTTT; CDR3 protein: CASSFMSLLGPQHF
J gene: TRBJ2-3; V gene: TRBV3-2; clone size: medium-sized; D gene: .; CDR3 DNA: TGTGCCAGCAGCCCAACAAAGGTCCGGGGAGGCACAGATACGCAGTATTTT; CDR3 protein: CASSPTKVRGGTDTQYF
J gene: TRBJ2-1; V gene: TRBV29-1; clone size: many; D gene: TRBD2; CDR3 DNA: TGCAGCTTCACCCATGGGGGGGGACCACAGCAGTTCTTC; CDR3 protein: CSFTHGGGPQQFF
J gene: TRBJ2-1; V gene: TRBV12-5; clone size: many; D gene: TRBD2; CDR3 DNA: TGTGCTAGTGGTTTGGGGGACTGGGAGGGAAATGAGCAGTTCTTC; CDR3 protein: CASGLGDWEGNEQFF
J gene: TRBJ1-2; V gene: TRBV6-2/TRBV6-3; clone size: many; D gene: .; CDR3 DNA: TGTGCCAGCAGTTCCGACAGCTCCCTCAACTATGGCTACACCTTC; CDR3 protein: CASSSDSSLNYGYTF
J gene: TRBJ1-1; V gene: TRBV5-1; clone size: many; D gene: .; CDR3 DNA: TGCGCCAGCAGCCCCCCCCGTGCCGGGTCGGGCACTGAAGCTTTCTTT; CDR3 protein: CASSPPRAGSGTEAFF
J gene: TRBJ1-2; V gene: TRBV10-3; clone size: many; D gene: .; CDR3 DNA: TGTGCCACCGCCTCAACATTAGCGGGCGGCTACACCTTC; CDR3 protein: CATASTLAGGYTF
J gene: TRBJ2-5; V gene: TRBV5-6; clone size: many; D gene: .; CDR3 DNA: TGTGCCAGCAGCTTGAGGGGAGAGACCCAGTACTTC; CDR3 protein: CASSLRGETQYF
J gene: TRBJ1-1; V gene: TRBV29-1; clone size: medium-sized; D gene: .; CDR3 DNA: TGCAGCGTTGGGATGGTACTGAACACTGAAGCTTTCTTT; CDR3 protein: CSVGMVLNTEAFF
J gene: TRBJ2-3; V gene: TRBV7-3; clone size: few; D gene: .; CDR3 DNA: TGTGCCAGCAGCGGAACTGGTTCAGATACGCAGTATTTT; CDR3 protein: CASSGTGSDTQYF
J gene: TRBJ2-3; V gene: TRBV4-2; clone size: many; D gene: .; CDR3 DNA: TGTGCCAGCAGCCGGAGGGCGGAACCCACAGATACGCAGTATTTT; CDR3 protein: CASSRRAEPTDTQYF
J gene: TRBJ2-7; V gene: TRBV9; clone size: .; D gene: TRBD1; CDR3 DNA: TGTGCCAGCTATGACGACAGGGTGGTACGGGAGCAGTACTTC; CDR3 protein: CASYDDRVVREQYF
J gene: TRBJ1-4; V gene: TRBV7-2; clone size: many; D gene: .; CDR3 DNA: TGTGCCAGCAGCGCTCAGGGGTCGACTGAAAAACTGTTTTTT; CDR3 protein: CASSAQGSTEKLFF
J gene: TRBJ2-1; V gene: TRBV27; clone size: many; D gene: .; CDR3 DNA: TGTGCCAGCAGTATAACCGGGACAAGCGACAATGAGCAGTTCTTC; CDR3 protein: CASSITGTSDNEQFF
J gene: TRBJ2-7; V gene: TRBV5-1; clone size: many; D gene: .; CDR3 DNA: TGCGCCAGCAGCACCGGCAACTCCTACGAGCAGTACTTC; CDR3 protein: CASSTGNSYEQYF
J gene: TRBJ2-1; V gene: TRBV7-2; clone size: many; D gene: .; CDR3 DNA: TGTGCCAGCAGCGTCCCCCACAATGAGCAGTTCTTC; CDR3 protein: CASSVPHNEQFF
J gene: TRBJ1-1; V gene: TRBV28; clone size: medium-sized; D gene: .; CDR3 DNA: TGTGCCACCACCACAGGAGGGTCCGCTGAAGCTTTCTTT; CDR3 protein: CATTTGGSAEAFF
J gene: TRBJ2-7; V gene: TRBV12-3/TRBV12-4; clone size: many; D gene: .; CDR3 DNA: TGTGCCAGCGGCCATTTACACGAGCAGTACTTC; CDR3 protein: CASGHLHEQYF
J gene: TRBJ2-7; V gene: TRBV7-6; clone size: many; D gene: .; CDR3 DNA: TGTGCCAGCAGTTCAGTCGGCGGACCAGACGGGCAGTACTTC; CDR3 protein: CASSSVGGPDGQYF
J gene: TRBJ2-1; V gene: TRBV7-3; clone size: .; D gene: .; CDR3 DNA: TGTGCCAGCAGCTTAGGGTCTAGGGCGGGGGCTCCAGGACAGCAGTTCTTC; CDR3 protein: CASSLGSRAGAPGQQFF
J gene: TRBJ2-1; V gene: TRBV7-6; clone size: few; D gene: .; CDR3 DNA: TGTGCCAGCAGCCTCACTAGCTCCTACAATGAGCAGTTCTTC; CDR3 protein: CASSLTSSYNEQFF
J gene: TRBJ2-6; V gene: TRBV7-3; clone size: .; D gene: .; CDR3 DNA: TGTGCCAGCAGCTTAACGCACAGCTCGGGCGTCCTGACTTTC; CDR3 protein: CASSLTHSSGVLTF
J gene: TRBJ1-4; V gene: TRBV20-1; clone size: medium-sized; D gene: TRBD1; CDR3 DNA: TGCAGTGCTTGGAAAGGGGGCGCCAGGGAAAAACTGTTTTTT; CDR3 protein: CSAWKGGAREKLFF